A selection of T cell receptor beta chains follows, all from one sample in a study of post-analysis software for immune sequencing data. TCRdb itself ran the PCR reads through MiXCR, one entry per CDR3 protein. In the table there are about 460,000 distinct CDR3 sequences, around 40% of which are singletons. Input material: blood. All receptors derive from a girl aged 10-17 years with multiple sclerosis. Each CDR3 is given with its conserved first and last residue. D genes are given only for firm matches. Not all rows give a size; the values are once, few, many and, for expanded clones, a class.

TRBD2	once	TRBV29-1	TRBJ2-7	CSVVGGGYNEQYF	TGCAGCGTTGTTGGGGGAGGGTACAACGAGCAGTACTTC
NA	few	TRBV10-3	TRBJ2-3	CAIGWGAEGFGDTQYF	TGTGCCATCGGCTGGGGGGCAGAGGGGTTTGGTGATACGCAGTATTTT
NA	few	TRBV6-6	TRBJ1-1	CASREEFANTEAFF	TGTGCCAGCAGAGAAGAGTTTGCGAACACTGAAGCTTTCTTT
NA	NA	TRBV9	TRBJ2-2	CASSVVGLTANTGELFF	TGTGCCAGCAGCGTAGTCGGGTTAACAGCGAACACCGGGGAGCTGTTTTTT
NA	NA	TRBV7-9	TRBJ1-2	CASSSTSDARWAGYTF	TGTGCCAGCAGCTCTACTAGTGACGCGCGATGGGCTGGCTACACCTTC
NA	few	TRBV20-1	TRBJ2-7	CSATPGTESSYEQYF	TGCAGTGCTACCCCTGGGACGGAGAGCTCCTACGAGCAGTACTTC
NA	NA	TRBV11-2	TRBJ2-5	CASSFRFGAQETRYF	TGTGCCAGCAGCTTCCGATTCGGGGCCCAAGAGACCCGGTACTTC
NA	few	TRBV20-1	TRBJ2-1	CSARDDYRSSYNEQFF	TGCAGTGCTAGAGATGACTACCGGAGCTCCTACAATGAGCAGTTCTTC
TRBD2	NA	TRBV20-1	TRBJ2-1	CSAQARAGGIYSEQFF	TGCAGTGCTCAAGCACGAGCGGGAGGGATCTACAGTGAGCAGTTCTTC
NA	NA	TRBV12-3/TRBV12-4	TRBJ2-5	CASSFTGTQETLYF	TGTGCCAGCAGTTTCACAGGGACCCAAGAGACCCTGTACTTC
TRBD2	NA	TRBV6-6	TRBJ2-4	CASSYAGGAKNIQYF	TGTGCCAGCAGCTACGCGGGAGGGGCCAAAAACATTCAGTACTTC
NA	few	TRBV20-1	TRBJ1-2	CSAHPGAGNYGYTF	TGCAGTGCCCACCCGGGGGCCGGTAACTATGGCTACACCTTC
NA	few	TRBV6-6	TRBJ2-1	CASNRLGYEQFF	TGTGCCAGCAACCGACTAGGGTATGAGCAGTTCTTC
TRBD2	NA	TRBV9	TRBJ2-1	CASSVTSGKLNEQFF	TGTGCCAGCAGCGTGACTAGCGGGAAGCTCAATGAGCAGTTCTTC
NA	many	TRBV28	TRBJ2-5	CASLPRGAEETQYF	TGTGCCAGCCTCCCCCGAGGGGCTGAAGAGACCCAGTACTTC
TRBD2	few	TRBV20-1	TRBJ2-3	CSARDRLAGDTQYF	TGCAGTGCTAGAGATCGGCTAGCGGGAGATACGCAGTATTTT
NA	few	TRBV7-8	TRBJ2-3	CASSPVVRGSADTQYF	TGTGCCAGCAGCCCAGTCGTCAGGGGCTCGGCAGATACGCAGTATTTT
NA	NA	TRBV5-6	TRBJ2-1	CASSLKGYNEQFF	TGTGCCAGCAGCTTGAAGGGGTACAATGAGCAGTTCTTC
TRBD2	NA	TRBV5-1	TRBJ2-3	CASSKTPGLVTDTQYF	TGCGCCAGCAGCAAAACCCCGGGACTAGTCACAGATACGCAGTATTTT
NA	NA	TRBV28	TRBJ1-4	CASSTSTNEKLFF	TGTGCCAGCAGCACTTCAACTAATGAAAAACTGTTTTTT
TRBD2	few	TRBV15	TRBJ2-5	CATSRALRTSGRRETQYF	TGTGCCACCAGCAGAGCCCTTCGGACTAGCGGGAGGAGAGAGACCCAGTACTTC
NA	NA	TRBV24-1	TRBJ2-5	CATSDRGEGLQETQYF	TGTGCCACCAGTGATAGGGGGGAGGGACTCCAAGAGACCCAGTACTTC
NA	many	TRBV29-1	TRBJ1-2	CSATENYGYTF	TGCAGCGCCACGGAGAACTATGGCTACACCTTC
NA	few	TRBV10-3	TRBJ2-1	CAISDRGLSGNEQFF	TGTGCCATCAGTGACAGGGGACTGTCTGGTAATGAGCAGTTCTTC
NA	NA	TRBV12-3/TRBV12-4	TRBJ1-2	CASSLAPENYGYTF	TGTGCCAGCAGCTTAGCGCCAGAAAACTATGGCTACACCTTC
NA	NA	TRBV25-1	TRBJ2-7	CASLLYPEGHSYEQYF	TGTGCCAGCCTACTCTACCCTGAGGGACACTCCTACGAGCAGTACTTC
TRBD1	NA	TRBV20-1	TRBJ1-2	CSAREPGTGGYTF	TGCAGTGCTAGAGAACCCGGGACAGGAGGCTACACCTTC
TRBD1	NA	TRBV12-5	TRBJ1-1	CASGPTGAPEAFF	TGTGCTAGTGGCCCGACAGGGGCCCCAGAAGCTTTCTTT
TRBD2	few	TRBV20-1	TRBJ2-7	CSARAQPGYSGRGWYEQYF	TGCAGTGCTAGAGCGCAGCCCGGTTATAGCGGGAGAGGTTGGTACGAGCAGTACTTC
NA	once	TRBV5-4	TRBJ2-5	CASSLPPGPQQKETQYF	TGTGCCAGCAGCTTGCCTCCCGGACCGCAGCAGAAAGAGACCCAGTACTTC
NA	NA	TRBV4-1	TRBJ2-7	CASSQGVGGGDYEQYF	TGCGCCAGCAGCCAAGGCGTGGGGGGGGGCGACTACGAGCAGTACTTC